Listed below are T cell receptor beta chains from one sample, sequenced in a study of post-analysis software for immune sequencing data. TCRdb passed the PCR reads through MiXCR, listing each CDR3 protein once. The table has roughly 600,000 distinct CDR3 sequences, roughly 47% seen once. Sequenced input: blood. All receptors derive from a girl under 18 with multiple sclerosis. Both conserved end residues are part of each CDR3. The D gene is left open where the match is weak. Rows may omit the clone size; those that give it use once, few, many or a size class.

NA	TRBJ2-1	few	TRBV7-9	TGTGCCAGCAGCTCCTTCACCGGGAGCCCCTCCATAGAGCAGTTCTTC	CASSSFTGSPSIEQFF
NA	TRBJ2-5	NA	TRBV11-1	TGTGCCAGCAGTCAAGGATACCAAGAGACCCAGTACTTC	CASSQGYQETQYF
NA	TRBJ2-5	NA	TRBV6-5	TGTGCCAGCACCTCCCAAGAGACCCAGTACTTC	CASTSQETQYF
NA	TRBJ1-5	few	TRBV5-1	TGCGCCAGCAGAGTGGGGGACGCCAGCAATCAGCCCCAGCATTTT	CASRVGDASNQPQHF
NA	TRBJ2-1	once	TRBV4-2	TGTGCCAGCAGCCAAACGGGGGCTATGGACAATGAGCAGTTCTTC	CASSQTGAMDNEQFF
NA	TRBJ2-3	NA	TRBV12-3/TRBV12-4	TGTGCCAGCAGGCAGGATACTAGCACAGATACGCAGTATTTT	CASRQDTSTDTQYF
TRBD1	TRBJ2-3	few	TRBV7-6	TGTGCCAGCAGCAACAACCAGGGGGCGTACGCAGATACGCAGTATTTT	CASSNNQGAYADTQYF
NA	TRBJ2-5	NA	TRBV12-3/TRBV12-4	TGTGCCAGCAGCCCTTTAGCGGTTCTCGAGACCCAGTACTTC	CASSPLAVLETQYF
NA	TRBJ2-5	few	TRBV10-3	TGTGCCATACGGACGGAACAAGAGACCCAGTACTTC	CAIRTEQETQYF
TRBD2	TRBJ2-1	few	TRBV20-1	TGCAGTGCTCGAGCGGGGGGGCAGAACAATGAGCAGTTCTTC	CSARAGGQNNEQFF
NA	TRBJ1-1	NA	TRBV5-1	TGCGCCAGCAGCCCAGCTACAGGATACACTGAAGCTTTCTTT	CASSPATGYTEAFF
TRBD1	TRBJ2-1	few	TRBV24-1	TGTGCCACCAGTGATACCCGGGACAGGGCAGACAATGAGCAGTTCTTC	CATSDTRDRADNEQFF
TRBD2	TRBJ2-3	NA	TRBV5-1	TGCGCCAGCAGCACCACTAGCGGGAGGTTCCCAGATACGCAGTATTTT	CASSTTSGRFPDTQYF
NA	TRBJ1-1	NA	TRBV10-3	TGTGCCACCAGTGAGTCGGGGAACACTGAAGCTTTCTTT	CATSESGNTEAFF
TRBD1	TRBJ2-3	NA	TRBV29-1	TGCAGCGTTGGGTCCCCGGACAGGAGCACAGATACGCAGTATTTT	CSVGSPDRSTDTQYF
TRBD2	TRBJ2-5	NA	TRBV11-2	TGTGCCAGCAGCTTGTGGAGACTAGCGGGAGAAGAGACCCAGTACTTC	CASSLWRLAGEETQYF
TRBD1	TRBJ2-1	few	TRBV28	TGTGCCAGCAGTTTCCTGGACAGGGGGATGAATGAGCAGTTCTTC	CASSFLDRGMNEQFF
NA	TRBJ2-7	NA	TRBV12-3/TRBV12-4	TGTGCCAGCAGTCCTGAGATCAGCTACGAGCAGTACTTC	CASSPEISYEQYF
NA	TRBJ1-4	many	TRBV13	TGTGCCAGCAGCCCCCAGGGGCCCTTCGAAAAACTGTTTTTT	CASSPQGPFEKLFF
NA	TRBJ2-7	many	TRBV7-9	TGTGCCAGCAGCTTAGGTGGGGACGGATCCTACGAGCAGTACTTC	CASSLGGDGSYEQYF
TRBD1	TRBJ2-1	once	TRBV11-3	TGTGCCAGCAGGCGGACAGGGGGCGCATCCTACAATGAGCAGTTCTTC	CASRRTGGASYNEQFF
NA	TRBJ2-7	NA	TRBV3-1	TGTGCCAGCAGCCAATCGGGGACGGAAGCCTACGAGCAGTACTTC	CASSQSGTEAYEQYF
TRBD2	TRBJ2-1	NA	TRBV29-1	TGCAGCGTTGAGACTAGCGGTTCCTACAATGAGCAGTTCTTC	CSVETSGSYNEQFF
TRBD2	TRBJ2-5	many	TRBV3-1	TGTGCCAGCAGCCCGCGAGCGGGGCAAGAGACCCAGTACTTC	CASSPRAGQETQYF
TRBD2	TRBJ2-7	NA	TRBV20-1	TGCAGTGCCGGGACTAGCGGGAGAGGATCCTACGAGCAGTACTTC	CSAGTSGRGSYEQYF
NA	TRBJ2-7	few	TRBV4-1	TGCGCCAGCAGCCAAGATAATTACTACGAGCAGTACTTC	CASSQDNYYEQYF
NA	TRBJ2-3	NA	TRBV7-9	TGTGCCAGCAGCCCCGGGCGGGACCTCGTTGATACGCAGTATTTT	CASSPGRDLVDTQYF